This T cell receptor beta chain was found in a study of cytomegalovirus exposure and HLA in healthy donors. Overall study results and limits: Analyzed later, association rates of TCRs varied across HLA loci, with DRB1 most and HLA-C fewest.

To note about this clone: No antigen is known for it.

The PCR made use of 60 Vbeta and 13 Jbeta primers. Original methodology: Around 11 million shared chains were among the approximately 76 million unique TCR beta chains that a later analysis counted. Method: immunoSEQ multiplex PCR; TCRdb's copy keeps in-frame clones and lacks some. The V and J calls and clone size come from that table; D and trimming were worked out from the DNA. The table lists approximately 96,000 clones, around 67% of them singletons. V lost 3 bases and J 3 bases, leaving 12 bases between the germline ends. The CDR3 has 13 amino acids. CDR1 and CDR2 from the germline V gene are SQVTM and ANQGSEA.

Sequencing used PBMCs. This rearrangement joins TRBV29-1 to TRBJ2-7, with D uncertain. The receptor was isolated from a male donor in good health and CMV-seronegative. Here the CDR3 reads CSVEYTDHYEQYF. As DNA, the CDR3 is TGCAGCGTTGAGTATACAGACCACTACGAGCAGTACTTC.